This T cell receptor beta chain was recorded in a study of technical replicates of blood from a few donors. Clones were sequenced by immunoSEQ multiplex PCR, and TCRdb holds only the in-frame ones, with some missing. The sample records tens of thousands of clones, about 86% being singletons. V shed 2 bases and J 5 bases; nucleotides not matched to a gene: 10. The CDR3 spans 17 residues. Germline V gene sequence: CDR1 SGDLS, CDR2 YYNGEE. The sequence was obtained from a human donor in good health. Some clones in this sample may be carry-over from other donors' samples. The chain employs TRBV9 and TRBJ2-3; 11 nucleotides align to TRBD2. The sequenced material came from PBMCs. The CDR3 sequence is CASSVRGLAEPGDTQYF. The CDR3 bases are TGTGCCAGCAGCGTTCGGGGACTAGCGGAACCCGGAGATACGCAGTATTTT.